These 4 T cell receptor beta chains share one sample of origin, sequenced in a study of cytomegalovirus exposure and HLA in healthy donors (dated by TCRdb to between 2016 and 2019). Library preparation employed the immunoSEQ multiplex PCR assay. For the multiplex PCR, a mixture combining 60 forward primers for TCR Vbeta segments and 13 reverse primers for TCR Jbeta segments was used. This is the immuneACCESS table as TCRdb keeps it, with only in-frame sequences that have V and J called. A part of the clones is gone; compared with another copy, unresolved V genes explain less than half, and the rest is unexplained. The sample table contains about 120,000 clones; only one count was recorded for under 90% of them. Approximately 3.5% of the sample is taken by the ten largest. Material: PBMCs. Receptors originate from a woman between 35 and 50 years old in good health and CMV-seropositive.

In its sample, this clone was seen a few times. The V and J genes are TRBV11-2 and TRBJ2-7; 7 bases line up with TRBD2. The CDR3 is made up of 17 amino acids. CDR1 and CDR2 from the germline V gene are SGHAT and FQNNGV. J gave up 0 bases and V 0 bases, and 8 bases lay outside the gene matches. CDR3 amino acids: CASSLDIAAGSSYEQYF. CDR3 nucleotide sequence: TGTGCCAGCAGCTTAGATATAGCAGCGGGAAGCTCCTACGAGCAGTACTTC.

The V and J genes are TRBV7-2 and TRBJ2-7; D uncertain. CDR3 size: 15 residues. Trimming pared 0 bases from V and 3 bases from J, leaving 12 bases between. CDR1 SGHTA and CDR2 FQGNSA come from the germline V gene. The CDR3 region is CASSLATQTYYEQYF. The DNA of the CDR3 is TGTGCCAGCAGCTTAGCAACACAAACGTACTACGAGCAGTACTTC.

This chain joins TRBV12-1 and TRBJ2-2; TRBD1, the table's D call, was not compared with the DNA. TRBV12-1 is listed as a pseudogene. The length of the CDR3 is 17 residues. The CDR3 spells CASSFALGRGNTGELFF. Here the CDR3 DNA reads TGTGCCAGCAGCTTTGCCCTGGGCAGGGGTAACACCGGGGAGCTGTTTTTT.

CDR3 sequence: CASSGQGVFTDTQYF. The CDR3 DNA reads TGTGCCAGCAGTGGACAGGGGGTTTTCACAGATACGCAGTATTTT. The chain recombines TRBV6-1 with TRBJ2-3; 9 nucleotides line up with TRBD1. Germline trimming cut 4 bases from V and 2 bases from J; bases unmatched to any gene: 4. The length of the CDR3 is 15 residues. CDR1 and CDR2 (germline): MNHNS, SASEGT.